Sequencing of this TCR beta chain was carried out in a study of blood T cells in healthy people across ages. Study findings and constraints: The fall in TCR beta diversity per million T cells was roughly linear with age. Greater diversity and more naive CD4+ cells were seen in long-lived donors than in aged donors. Unsorted PBMCs blocked a conclusive comparison of naive and antigen-experienced cells.

A second PCR of 7 to 11 cycles used a sample-barcoded 5' primer and a J-beta primer mix. Any given sample supplied a minimum of 3 million CDR3-containing paired-end reads. One entry per CDR3 protein results from TCRdb running MiXCR on the 5' RACE reads. Found here are roughly 680,000 distinct CDR3 sequences, around 52% of them singletons; the top ten hold roughly 14%. Germline values: CDR1 MNHNS, CDR2 SASEGT. The CDR3 is 12 residues long. Trimming cost V 8 bases and J 7 bases, with 12 bases left between them. Concerning this clonotype itself: Its specificity is unknown.

This TCR was recovered from a woman of 80 years or more in good health. The specimen was blood. The V gene is TRBV6-1, the J gene TRBJ1-5; a weak D match, TRBD1 (5 bases). The CDR3 DNA is TGTGCCAGCTATGGGGGTGGGCAGCCCCAGCATTTT. Translated: CASYGGGQPQHF.